A selection of T cell receptor beta chains follows, all from one sample in a study of blood T cell repertoires in COVID-19. Sequencing used immunoSEQ multiplex PCR; TCRdb keeps in-frame clones, though not all of them. Of some 280,000 clones listed, about nine tenths are singletons. Sequences were obtained from peripheral blood. Receptors originate from a woman aged 40-49 years who had recovered from COVID-19. CDR3s leave out the opening cysteine and the closing phenylalanine or tryptophan.

>TRBV11-2|TRBJ2-2
ASSLLNSGELF
>TRBV15|TRBJ2-7
ATSRVRASGSRGGEQY
>TRBV6-6|TRBJ2-4
ASSPYLAGGGKNIQY
>TRBV6-5|TRBJ2-3
ASSQTSTDTQY
>TRBV29-1|TRBJ2-1
SVVLGTSDPHNEQF
>TRBV2|TRBJ2-1
ASSEALAGTVEQF
>TRBV5-1|TRBJ2-7
ASSLGGTGLAGAYEQY
>TRBV5-8|TRBJ2-7
ASSLASDRAPYEQY
>TRBV15|TRBJ2-1
ATSRAGNEQF
>TRBV30|TRBJ1-2
AWSVVGGGYT
>TRBV9|TRBJ2-1
ASSVAGLAANEQF
>TRBV10-2|TRBJ1-2
ASSGQGLANYGYT
>TRBV7-9|TRBJ2-4
ASSLTSGRAKNIQY
>TRBV30|TRBJ2-1
AWSVGGKNNEQF
>TRBV3-1/TRBV3-2|TRBJ2-7
ASSQEGGTYEQY
>TRBV19|TRBJ2-1
ASSPSMSGTGVDEQF
>TRBV19|TRBJ2-1
ASSISGDNEQF
>TRBV10-2|TRBJ2-7
AASGTYEQY
>TRBV16|TRBJ2-3
ASSSQTRSLDTQY
>TRBV7-6|TRBJ2-5
ASSLAGLNQETQY